This T cell receptor (beta chain) derives from a study of identical twins. TCRdb independently ran MiXCR on the 5' RACE reads; one entry per CDR3 protein. The table shows 1.5 million to 2 million distinct CDR3 sequences, with under 35% occurring only once. Germline loops: CDR1 LGHNT, CDR2 FRNRAP. There are 16 residues in the CDR3. V gave up 6 bases and J gave up 5 bases, with 20 bases separating them. The gene calls are TRBV12-5 and TRBJ1-5; D remains unclear. The TCR comes from a newborn girl in good health. The sequenced material came from cord blood. Here the CDR3 DNA reads TGTGCTAGTGGCCTCAACCCCCGGGGAGGACATCAGCCCCAGCATTTT. Translating gives CASGLNPRGGHQPQHF. Full variable domain (rest looked up from reference TRBV12-5 and TRBJ1-5): DARVTQTPRHKVTEMGQEVTMRCQPILGHNTVFWYRQTMMQGLELLAYFRNRAPLDDSGMPKDRFSAEMPDATLATLKIQPSEPRDSAVYFCASGLNPRGGHQPQHFGDGTRLSIL.